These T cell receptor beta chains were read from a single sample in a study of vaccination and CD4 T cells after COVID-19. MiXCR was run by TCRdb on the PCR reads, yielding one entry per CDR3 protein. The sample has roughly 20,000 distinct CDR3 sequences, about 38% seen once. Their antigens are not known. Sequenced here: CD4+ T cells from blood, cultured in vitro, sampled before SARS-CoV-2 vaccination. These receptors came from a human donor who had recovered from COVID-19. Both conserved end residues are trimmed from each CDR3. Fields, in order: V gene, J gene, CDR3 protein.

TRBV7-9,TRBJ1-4,ASSLEGRGRGLF
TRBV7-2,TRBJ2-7,ASSSTSYEQY
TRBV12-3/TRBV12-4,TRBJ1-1,ASSLNSHTEAF
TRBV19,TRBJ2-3,ASSMKAGGPTDTQY
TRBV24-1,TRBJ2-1,ATSDWGLAGGGDEQF
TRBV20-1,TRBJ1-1,SAPPNLNTEAF
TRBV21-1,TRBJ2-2,ASSLIQGAGELF
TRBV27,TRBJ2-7,ASSSLAGNFYEQY
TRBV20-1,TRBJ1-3,SARAPGGSGNTIY
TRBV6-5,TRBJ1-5,ASSFRENQPQH
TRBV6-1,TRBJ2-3,ASHKAGLDTQY
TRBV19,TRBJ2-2,ASSTGTSGRNTGELF
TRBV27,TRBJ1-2,ASGDRGGYGYT
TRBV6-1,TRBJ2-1,ASSDRDKKF
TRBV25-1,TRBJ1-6,ASSPVPTNSPLH
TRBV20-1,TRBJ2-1,SAPSGRVHNEQF
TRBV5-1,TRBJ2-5,ASSLVGRPSGSFETQY
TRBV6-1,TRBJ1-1,ASSQNGGRNTEAF